This TCR beta chain is from a study of sequential checkpoint blockade in melanoma (dated by TCRdb to 2018 to 2020). For the study in its entirety: Using 1:1 randomization, the trial assigned patients either to first-line nivolumab followed by ipilimumab (arm A) or to ipilimumab followed by nivolumab (arm B). Maintenance nivolumab came after each of the two trial sequences.

About this clone itself: No antigen is known for it. No qualities accompany the bases; no much larger clone lies one base away.

Paper-wide results and their limitations: Validation of the response-prediction model combining TCR metrics and mutation burden is needed in larger, independent patient cohorts.

In the paper's terms, the treatment or condition label means: randomized to nivolumab then ipilimumab (arm A) or the reverse (arm B). None of the trial patients had been given prior DNA-damaging chemotherapy. Live CD3+CD8+ cells negative for CD19 and CD56 were sorted from thawed PBMCs on a FACS Aria II flow cytometer. Samples were obtained from patients with melanoma enrolled in CheckMate 064, a randomized, open-label phase II trial of sequential checkpoint blockade. Peripheral blood mononuclear cells were collected by leukapheresis, purified with Ficoll-Paque, and frozen in human serum with about 9.2% DMSO. Purity of sorted blood CD3+CD8+ cells was verified at >95% immediately after sorting, followed by DNA extraction. TCRbeta CDR3 regions were immunosequenced from genomic DNA with the immunoSEQ Assay. Before high-throughput sequencing, the genomic DNA was amplified using bias-controlled multiplex PCR. Under the source paper's analysis protocol: To quantify the absolute abundance of each unique TCRbeta CDR3 region, the sequences were collapsed and filtered. Clonality, defined as 1 minus Pielou's evenness, was calculated using productive rearrangements only. Clones with significantly greater frequencies in on-treatment versus baseline samples were identified using a previously published method. Here the immuneACCESS table is served through TCRdb, limited to in-frame sequences with V and J called. Missing clones are a known gap in these copies; in checked studies unresolved V genes cover under half, and the rest lacks a known reason. V and J calls and clone size are given by that table; D and trimming were obtained from the DNA. The sample contains 15,000 to 20,000 clones, approximately 73% of them found a single time. About 20% of the sample is taken by the ten largest.

The TCR originated in a human donor with melanoma. This sample comprised CD8+ T cells sorted from blood (inferred from file names), obtained from a patient given nivolumab and ipilimumab in sequence.

The DNA sequence is given as TGTGCCAGCAGCTTAGAGACTAGCGCGGGAGGCGAGCAGTACTTC. It is translated as CASSLETSAGGEQYF. The rearrangement combines TRBV7-8 with TRBJ2-7, with TRBD2 identical over 8 junction bases. Sequences SGHVS (CDR1) and FQNEAQ (CDR2) are obtained from the germline V gene. The CDR3 measures 15 amino acids from cysteine to phenylalanine. Kept here is only the CDR3 DNA, which spans 45 bases and is read in frame from base 1. V loses 1 base at its end and J loses 6 bases; junction bases beyond the gene matches: 8.